This is a list of T cell receptor beta chains from one sample in a study of cytomegalovirus exposure and HLA in healthy donors. Sequencing used immunoSEQ multiplex PCR; TCRdb keeps in-frame clones, though not all of them. Of around 130,000 clones listed, about four fifths were seen once; the top ten hold roughly 4.2%. The sample taken for sequencing was PBMCs. The receptor set was obtained from a woman in her thirties or forties in good health and CMV-seronegative. The CDR3 runs from the conserved cysteine through the conserved F or W. The D gene is left open where the match is weak. Expanded clones get a size class; other rows say once, few or many, or leave the size out.

clone size | J gene | V gene | D gene | CDR3 DNA | CDR3 protein
few | TRBJ2-5 | TRBV5-1 | TRBD1 | TGCGCCAGCAGCTTGGGGGGACAGAAAGAGACCCAGTACTTC | CASSLGGQKETQYF
. | TRBJ1-5 | TRBV7-3 | TRBD1 | TGTGCCAGCAGCTTGGACAGGGATCAGCCCCAGCATTTT | CASSLDRDQPQHF
. | TRBJ2-3 | TRBV4-1 | TRBD2 | TGCGCCAGCAGCCAAGTAAGCGGGGCGGGAGATACGCAGTATTTT | CASSQVSGAGDTQYF
. | TRBJ2-1 | TRBV19 | . | TGTGCCAGTAGTATTATAGCGGACAATGAGCAGTTCTTC | CASSIIADNEQFF
. | TRBJ2-3 | TRBV25-1 | TRBD2 | TGTGCCAGCACAGGGACTAGCGGGTATACAGATACGCAGTATTTT | CASTGTSGYTDTQYF
. | TRBJ2-7 | TRBV19 | TRBD1 | TGTGCCAGTAACAGGGGGACCTCCTACGAGCAGTACTTC | CASNRGTSYEQYF
. | TRBJ2-3 | TRBV10-3 | . | TGTGCCATCAGTGAGTCACTAGATAGCGGCACAGATACGCAGTATTTT | CAISESLDSGTDTQYF
few | TRBJ1-1 | TRBV6-1 | TRBD1 | TGTGCCAGCAGTGAAGTTGGCCGACAGGGAGGCACTGAAGCTTTCTTT | CASSEVGRQGGTEAFF
. | TRBJ1-1 | TRBV27 | . | TGTGCCACCGTCAGGAACACTGAAGCTTTCTTT | CATVRNTEAFF
few | TRBJ2-5 | TRBV4-2 | . | TGTGCCAGCAGCCAAGACAGGCAACAAGAGACCCAGTACTTC | CASSQDRQQETQYF
. | TRBJ1-1 | TRBV11-3 | TRBD1 | TGTGCCAGCAGCACGTCCGTTGGACAGGGGAGCACTGAAGCTTTCTTT | CASSTSVGQGSTEAFF
. | TRBJ2-7 | TRBV7-2 | TRBD2 | TGTGCCAGCAGCTTGACTAGCGGGACTCTGAACGAGCAGTACTTC | CASSLTSGTLNEQYF
. | TRBJ2-7 | TRBV19 | TRBD1 | TGTGCCAGTAGTACGGGACAGGGGTCCTACGAGCAGTACTTC | CASSTGQGSYEQYF
few | TRBJ2-1 | TRBV28 | TRBD2 | TGTGCCAGCAGTTTGCGGCTAGCGGGATACTACAATGAGCAGTTCTTC | CASSLRLAGYYNEQFF
. | TRBJ2-1 | TRBV7-3 | . | TGTGCCAGCAGCTCTGATGGACCCGGGCAGGGAGGTGAGCAGTTCTTC | CASSSDGPGQGGEQFF
. | TRBJ2-3 | TRBV29-1 | . | TGCAGCGTCTCTGGACTGCTCACAGATACGCAGTATTTT | CSVSGLLTDTQYF
. | TRBJ1-1 | TRBV5-1 | TRBD1 | TGCGCCAGCAGTGGACAGGGCCGTGAAGCTTTCTTT | CASSGQGREAFF
. | TRBJ1-2 | TRBV12-5 | TRBD1 | TGTGCTAGTGGGCTTATGGGACAGGTTGCTGGCTACACCTTC | CASGLMGQVAGYTF
. | TRBJ1-1 | TRBV18 | . | TGTGCCAGCCTCCCCCCGAGCATCAACACTGAAGCTTTCTTT | CASLPPSINTEAFF
. | TRBJ1-1 | TRBV11-2 | . | TGTGCCAGCAGCGCCGGGAGGAACACTGAAGCTTTCTTT | CASSAGRNTEAFF
once | TRBJ1-2 | TRBV5-1 | . | TGCGCCAGCAGCACGGACATTTCCTCCCTATCTTATGGCTACACCTTC | CASSTDISSLSYGYTF
. | TRBJ1-1 | TRBV10-3 | TRBD1 | TGTGCCATCAGCCCCCGGGACAGGGTTTTGGACACTGAAGCTTTCTTT | CAISPRDRVLDTEAFF
few | TRBJ2-2 | TRBV7-3 | . | TGTGCCAGCAGCTTTTCAGGAGGCACCGGGGAGCTGTTTTTT | CASSFSGGTGELFF
few | TRBJ2-7 | TRBV4-1 | TRBD1 | TGCGCCAGCAGCCAGTTACCGGGACAGGGCTGCGAGCAGTACTTC | CASSQLPGQGCEQYF
. | TRBJ1-4 | TRBV23-1 | . | TGCGCCAGCTCCCGGGACAACAACCCCGGTGGTGAAAAACTGTTTTTT | CASSRDNNPGGEKLFF
. | TRBJ1-4 | TRBV9 | TRBD1 | TGTGCCAGCAGCCAGGGACAGGGTGGAAAACTGTTTTTT | CASSQGQGGKLFF
once | TRBJ2-1 | TRBV6-5 | TRBD2 | TGTGCCAGCAGTTACCAGCGGGGCAGACCCTACAATGAGCAGTTCTTC | CASSYQRGRPYNEQFF
. | TRBJ2-3 | TRBV15 | . | TGTGCCACCACCAGAGGAGATTCGGTAGCGGTTAGCACAGATACGCAGTATTTT | CATTRGDSVAVSTDTQYF
. | TRBJ2-7 | TRBV2 | . | TGTGCCAGCGAGTTCTCTTCCGAGCAGTACTTC | CASEFSSEQYF
. | TRBJ1-5 | TRBV28 | TRBD1 | TGTGCCAGCAGTCTCGGGACAGGGAACAATCAGCCCCAGCATTTT | CASSLGTGNNQPQHF
. | TRBJ2-5 | TRBV1 | . | TGCACCAGCAGCCAAGCGGGAGGACAAGAGACCCAGTACTTC | CTSSQAGGQETQYF
. | TRBJ2-3 | TRBV7-3 | . | TGTGCCAGCAGCTCCGGCGGCCTGAGCACAGATACGCAGTATTTT | CASSSGGLSTDTQYF
. | TRBJ2-1 | TRBV25-1 | . | TGTGCCAGCACCCTACAGGGCGGCTACAATGAGCAGTTCTTC | CASTLQGGYNEQFF
many | TRBJ1-6 | TRBV5-6 | . | TGTGCCAGCAGCTCGGGCACTAGAGGACCCCTCCACTTT | CASSSGTRGPLHF
few | TRBJ1-1 | TRBV6-1 | . | TGTGCCAGCAGTGATGACAGTTCCATGAACACTGAAGCTTTCTTT | CASSDDSSMNTEAFF
. | TRBJ1-1 | TRBV27 | TRBD1 | TGTGCCAGCAGCCCGAACCGGGACAGGGGCTTGAACACTGAAGCTTTCTTT | CASSPNRDRGLNTEAFF
. | TRBJ1-1 | TRBV29-1 | TRBD1 | TGCAGCGTCCTCAGGACAGGGGGTGGTGAAGCTTTCTTT | CSVLRTGGGEAFF
. | TRBJ1-5 | TRBV4-1 | TRBD1 | TGCGCCAGCAGCCTCGCCTTTACAGGGGCAAGCAATCAGCCCCAGCATTTT | CASSLAFTGASNQPQHF
. | TRBJ2-1 | TRBV4-3 | . | TGCGCCAGCAGCCAAGGCGGTGAGCAGTTCTTC | CASSQGGEQFF
once | TRBJ2-7 | TRBV5-6 | . | TGTGCCAGCACCCCCTCATGGGGGGCCTACGAGCAGTACTTC | CASTPSWGAYEQYF
. | TRBJ1-3 | TRBV29-1 | . | TGCAGCGTTGAGTCCTCCTCTGGAAACACCATATATTTT | CSVESSSGNTIYF
. | TRBJ1-4 | TRBV5-1 | TRBD1 | TGCGCCAGCAGCGGGGCACAGGGGTTGACGACTAATGAAAAACTGTTTTTT | CASSGAQGLTTNEKLFF
. | TRBJ2-7 | TRBV4-3 | TRBD2 | TGCGCCAGCAGCCGAACTAGCGGGGGGTCCTACGAGCAGTACTTC | CASSRTSGGSYEQYF
. | TRBJ2-7 | TRBV2 | TRBD1 | TGTGCCAGCAGTGGTAGGGACAGAGGGTACTTC | CASSGRDRGYF
. | TRBJ2-1 | TRBV5-1 | . | TGCGCCAGCAGCTTATCAGGGCACATCGTCAGCTCCTACAATGAGCAGTTCTTC | CASSLSGHIVSSYNEQFF
. | TRBJ2-7 | TRBV9 | . | TGTGCCAGCAGCGTAGGTAAGGCGGCCGGGGTCTACGAGCAGTACTTC | CASSVGKAAGVYEQYF
few | TRBJ2-7 | TRBV25-1 | . | TGTGCCGCCCGAGGGACTCTCGGCAACGAGCAGTACTTC | CAARGTLGNEQYF
. | TRBJ2-1 | TRBV4-3 | TRBD2 | TGCGCCAGCAGCAGAAGTTCGGGGGGTGAGCAGTTCTTC | CASSRSSGGEQFF
. | TRBJ2-6 | TRBV19 | TRBD1 | TGTGCCAGTAGTATGGGGACAGCTTACTCTGGGGCCAACGTCCTGACTTTC | CASSMGTAYSGANVLTF
once | TRBJ2-1 | TRBV6-5 | TRBD2 | TGTGCCAGCAGTTCCCTAGCGGGAGTAACCTACAATGAGCAGTTCTTC | CASSSLAGVTYNEQFF
. | TRBJ1-1 | TRBV5-1 | . | TGCGCCAGCAGCTCAAGCACGAACACTGAAGCTTTCTTT | CASSSSTNTEAFF
. | TRBJ1-3 | TRBV9 | . | TGTGCCAGCAGCGGCCAGGGTTACACCATATATTTT | CASSGQGYTIYF
. | TRBJ2-1 | TRBV19 | TRBD2 | TGTGCCAGTAGTATCGGACTAGCGGGGGCAAGCTACAATGAGCAGTTCTTC | CASSIGLAGASYNEQFF
. | TRBJ2-5 | TRBV12-5 | . | TGTGCTAGTGGTTTGGTAACGACAGCAAAAGAGACCCAGTACTTC | CASGLVTTAKETQYF
. | TRBJ1-6 | TRBV11-2 | . | TGTGCCAGCAGCTCGGGTAATTCACCCCTCCACTTT | CASSSGNSPLHF
. | TRBJ2-3 | TRBV29-1 | . | TGCAGCGTTGAGGAAGGGCCCGGGGGAGATACGCAGTATTTT | CSVEEGPGGDTQYF
. | TRBJ2-1 | TRBV5-1 | TRBD2 | TGCGCCAGCAGCTCGACAAGCGGGAGTGGTTTGGAGCAGTTCTTC | CASSSTSGSGLEQFF
. | TRBJ1-5 | TRBV2 | . | TGTGCCAGCGGTCAGGGGTATCAGCCCCAGCATTTT | CASGQGYQPQHF
. | TRBJ1-5 | TRBV10-3 | TRBD1 | TGTGCCATCAGTGCCCGTACAGGGGGCTCTCAGCCCCAGCATTTT | CAISARTGGSQPQHF